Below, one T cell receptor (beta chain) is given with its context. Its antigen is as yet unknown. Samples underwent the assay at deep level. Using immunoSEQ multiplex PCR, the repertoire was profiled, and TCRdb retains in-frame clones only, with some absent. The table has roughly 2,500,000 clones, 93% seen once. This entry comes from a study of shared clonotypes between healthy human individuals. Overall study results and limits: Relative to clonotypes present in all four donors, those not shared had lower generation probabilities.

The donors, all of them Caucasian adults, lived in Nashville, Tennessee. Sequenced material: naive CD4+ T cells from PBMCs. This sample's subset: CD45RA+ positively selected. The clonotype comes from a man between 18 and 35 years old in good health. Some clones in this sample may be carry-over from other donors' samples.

In DNA, the CDR3 is TGCGCCAGCAGCCCCCTACGGGGTGACTCCTACAATGAGCAGTTCTTC. This translates into CASSPLRGDSYNEQFF. The chain uses TRBV4-3 and TRBJ2-1, with TRBD2 as a possible D gene (5 bases). Trimming shortened V by 4 bases and J by 0 bases, and 13 bases separated the two germline ends. CDR3 size: 16 residues. Germline V gene lookup returns CDR1 LGHNA and CDR2 YSLEER.